Below, 6 T cell receptor beta chains from the same sample are listed, as sequenced in a study of blood T cell repertoires in COVID-19. Assay used: immunoSEQ multiplex PCR; TCRdb lists only in-frame clones, some missing. The table lists 240,000 or so clones, about 68% of them singletons, with about 3% in the top ten. Sequencing was carried out using peripheral blood. Receptors were obtained from a woman older than 75 with acute or convalescent COVID-19.

The chain has TRBV2 and TRBJ2-1, with a weak D call TRBD2 (6 bases). CDR1 is SNHLY and CDR2 is FYNNEI in the germline V gene. The V end was cut by 6 bases, the J end by 7 bases, with 10 bases between. This CDR3 region has 12 residues. The CDR3 protein is CASSGTGNEQFF. DNA for the CDR3: TGTGCCAGCAGCGGGACTGGGAATGAGCAGTTCTTC. Full variable domain (remainder filled in from reference TRBV2 and TRBJ2-1): EPEVTQTPSHQVTQMGQEVILRCVPISNHLYFYWYRQILGQKVEFLVSFYNNEISEKSEIFDDQFSVERPDGSNFTLKIRSTKLEDSAMYFCASSGTGNEQFFGPGTRLTVL.

CDR3 DNA sequence: TGTGCCAGCAGCCCTTACCAGACAGGGAGTGGTGAAGCTTTCTTT. Translation gives CASSPYQTGSGEAFF. V gene TRBV7-2 combines with J gene TRBJ1-1, with 7 positions matching TRBD1. Germline trimming cut 5 bases from V and 7 bases from J; bases unmatched to any gene: 13. Looked up from germline, CDR1 is SGHTA and CDR2 is FQGNSA. This CDR3 is built from 15 residues.

This chain connects TRBV16 to TRBJ2-1; 9 bases fit TRBD2. Germline CDR1 reads KGHSY; CDR2 reads FQNENV. V was clipped by 1 base and J by 9 bases; unmatched bases: 7. CDR3 size: 15 residues. This CDR3 reads CASSQWRGGGLEQFF. Here the CDR3 DNA reads TGTGCCAGCAGCCAATGGCGGGGGGGCGGTCTTGAGCAGTTCTTC. The whole variable domain, filled in from reference TRBV16 and TRBJ2-1, reads GEEVAQTPKHLVRGEGQKAKLYCAPIKGHSYVFWYQQVLKNEFKFLISFQNENVFDETGMPKERFSAKCLPNSPCSLEIQATKLEDSAVYFCASSQWRGGGLEQFFGPGTRLTVL.

The V and J genes are TRBV9 and TRBJ2-3; 7 bases agree with TRBD2. CDR1 and CDR2 from the germline V gene are SGDLS and YYNGEE. J gave up 3 bases and V 5 bases, and 9 bases lay outside the gene matches. The CDR3 extends over 15 amino acids. CDR3 in DNA: TGTGCCAGCAGGCCCTGGGACTATAGTACAGATACGCAGTATTTT. Its translation is CASRPWDYSTDTQYF.

The chain links TRBV5-4 to TRBJ2-1, with D unresolved. The CDR3 covers 12 residues. Trimming cost V 5 bases and J 5 bases, with 8 bases left between them. Germline lookup yields CDR1 SGHNT and CDR2 YYREEE (reference sequence). The CDR3, as DNA: TGTGCCAGCAGGGGTAGCAACAATGAGCAGTTCTTC. Translation gives CASRGSNNEQFF. Full variable domain (missing parts from reference TRBV5-4 and TRBJ2-1): ETGVTQSPTHLIKTRGQQVTLRCSSQSGHNTVSWYQQALGQGPQFIFQYYREEENGRGNFPPRFSGLQFPNYSSELNVNALELDDSALYLCASRGSNNEQFFGPGTRLTVL.

This clone was recorded a few times. The chain carries TRBV10-3 and TRBJ1-4; maybe TRBD1 (5 bases). Germline CDR1 ENHRY, CDR2 SYGVKD. V dropped 11 bases and J dropped 11 bases, with 18 bases sitting between them. The CDR3 length is 12 residues. The CDR3 protein is CAHRPPGGKLFF. For the CDR3, the DNA is TGTGCCCACAGGCCCCCGGGGGGGAAACTGTTTTTT.